The rows below give T cell receptor beta chains drawn from one sample of a study of blood T cells in healthy people across ages. TCRdb called the 5' RACE reads again in MiXCR, with one record for every CDR3 protein. The sample gives about 830,000 distinct CDR3 sequences, about three fifths of which show up once; 20% to 25% is in the top ten. Sequencing input: blood. These receptor sequences come from a man aged 25 to 40 in good health. Each CDR3 is given with its conserved first and last residue. A D gene is named only where the DNA matches it firmly. Clone size is given for some rows only: seen once, a few or many times, or a class if the clone is expanded.

CDR3 length,D gene,clone size,V gene,J gene,CDR3 DNA,CDR3 protein
15,.,once,TRBV27,TRBJ2-3,TGTGCCAGCAGTTTTCAAGCGTCCCGCACAGATACGCAGTATTTT,CASSFQASRTDTQYF
18,TRBD2,.,TRBV6-2/TRBV6-3,TRBJ2-3,TGTGCCAGCAGGCTATGGACTAGCGGGAGGGCCACAACAGATACGCAGTATTTT,CASRLWTSGRATTDTQYF
12,.,.,TRBV3-1,TRBJ1-2,TGTGCCAGCAGCCAAAGAGATGGGTACTACACCTTC,CASSQRDGYYTF
13,.,few,TRBV29-1,TRBJ2-5,TGCAGCGTTACACCGACCGTACAAGAGACCCAGTACTTC,CSVTPTVQETQYF
15,TRBD2,.,TRBV7-2,TRBJ2-3,TGTGCCAGCAGCTTAGTCGTCGGCGGGGGAGATACGCAGTATTTT,CASSLVVGGGDTQYF
13,.,.,TRBV6-1,TRBJ2-7,TGTGCCAGCAGGGATCTAGCGATCTACGAGCAGTACTTC,CASRDLAIYEQYF
12,.,few,TRBV29-1,TRBJ1-2,TGCAGCGTTGTAGTTCGTAACTATGGCTACACCTTC,CSVVVRNYGYTF
17,TRBD1,.,TRBV7-2,TRBJ2-3,TGTGCCAGCAGCCATAACGGGCCGGGACAGTATGTGGATACGCAGTATTTT,CASSHNGPGQYVDTQYF
15,.,.,TRBV28,TRBJ1-2,TGTGCCAGCAGTTCGGGCGGGGGGAAAAACTATGGCTACACCTTC,CASSSGGGKNYGYTF
17,.,few,TRBV5-1,TRBJ1-2,TGCGCCAGCAGCTTGAGCGCGCAGCGGACTTCGTACTATGGCTACACCTTC,CASSLSAQRTSYYGYTF
13,.,.,TRBV20-1,TRBJ1-2,TGCAGTGCTAGAGATGCGGGGTCTTATGGCTACACCTTC,CSARDAGSYGYTF
13,.,few,TRBV29-1,TRBJ1-6,TGCAGCGCCCTAACCCACCACGGTTCACCCCTCCACTTT,CSALTHHGSPLHF
13,.,.,TRBV10-3,TRBJ1-6,TGTGCCATCACTGGACAGAGCGATTCACCCTTCCACTTT,CAITGQSDSPFHF
13,.,.,TRBV7-2,TRBJ2-5,TGTGCCAGCAGCGAGGTTCTACAAGAGACCCAGTACTTC,CASSEVLQETQYF
16,.,many,TRBV20-1,TRBJ2-7,TGCAGTGCTATCCCGTTTACTGCCGCCTCCCTCTACGAGCAGTACTTC,CSAIPFTAASLYEQYF
12,.,few,TRBV11-2,TRBJ1-1,TGTGCCAGCAGCTTTGGAGCGACTGAAGCTTTCTTT,CASSFGATEAFF
12,TRBD1,.,TRBV5-1,TRBJ2-3,TGCGCCAGCAGGCCCAGGGGGGATACGCAGTATTTT,CASRPRGDTQYF
14,.,.,TRBV29-1,TRBJ1-1,TGCAGCGCTTGCGCCCATATAGGGAACACTGAAGCTTTCTTT,CSACAHIGNTEAFF
13,.,.,TRBV6-1,TRBJ2-7,TGTGCCAGCAGTGAACAGGAAGGGTACGAGCAGTACTTC,CASSEQEGYEQYF
13,.,.,TRBV12-3/TRBV12-4,TRBJ1-1,TGTGCCAGCAGTTTGCCGTTGAACGCTGAAGCTTTCTTT,CASSLPLNAEAFF
15,.,.,TRBV18,TRBJ2-4,TGTGCCAGCTCACCACCGGGGAGCGCACAAAACATTCAGTACTTC,CASSPPGSAQNIQYF
15,.,.,TRBV28,TRBJ1-2,TGTGCCAGCAGTTTATCCCTTTTATCAGAGTTCGGCTACACCTTC,CASSLSLLSEFGYTF
13,.,.,TRBV7-9,TRBJ1-2,TGTGCCAGCAGCTTTGAGGGGCGCGGTGGCTACACCTTC,CASSFEGRGGYTF
15,.,few,TRBV15,TRBJ2-7,TGTGCCACCAGCAGAGATCAGGGGCCGCACAACGAGCAGTACTTC,CATSRDQGPHNEQYF
11,.,.,TRBV7-9,TRBJ2-1,TGTGCCAGCAGCTTGCGGTTTGAGCAGTTCTTC,CASSLRFEQFF
13,TRBD1,.,TRBV20-1,TRBJ2-7,TGCAGGGCCTTACCGGGACAGCCCTACGAGCAGTACTTC,CRALPGQPYEQYF
14,.,.,TRBV6-5,TRBJ2-7,TGTGCCAGCAGCCAACAATTCCTAGTCTACGAGCAGTACTTC,CASSQQFLVYEQYF
13,TRBD1,.,TRBV20-1,TRBJ2-5,TGCAGTGTTAACACAGGGGTAGGAAAGACCCAGTACTTC,CSVNTGVGKTQYF
15,TRBD1,.,TRBV7-9,TRBJ2-7,TGTGCCAGCAGCCCCCTTTACTCTACAGGGGTCGAGCAGTACTTC,CASSPLYSTGVEQYF
14,.,once,TRBV27,TRBJ1-1,TGTGCCAGCCAGTCGGACAGTTCGAACACGGAAGCTTTCTTT,CASQSDSSNTEAFF
16,.,.,TRBV6-6,TRBJ2-3,TGTGCCAGCAGTTACGGGATAGTGGGGGCTACAGATACGCAGTATTTT,CASSYGIVGATDTQYF
15,TRBD1,few,TRBV4-3,TRBJ2-4,TGCGCCAGCAGCCAAGAGGGGACAGGGGGCACCATTCAGTACTTC,CASSQEGTGGTIQYF
13,.,.,TRBV7-2,TRBJ2-2,TGTGCCAGCAGCTCTCAACCCGCCGGGGAGCTGTTTTTT,CASSSQPAGELFF
13,.,few,TRBV5-1,TRBJ2-7,TGCGCCAGCAGCTTGGGGCAGGGTAACGAGCAGTACTTC,CASSLGQGNEQYF
13,.,.,TRBV28,TRBJ2-1,TGTGTCGTGGGGACACCCACCTACAATGAGCAGTTCTTC,CVVGTPTYNEQFF
12,.,many,TRBV7-2,TRBJ2-3,TGTGCCAGCAGCTTAGATTCAGATACGCAGTATTTT,CASSLDSDTQYF
17,.,few,TRBV10-3,TRBJ2-6,TGTGCCATCAGTGGACCGGGAAGTATCTCTGGGGCCAACGTCCTGACTTTC,CAISGPGSISGANVLTF
15,.,.,TRBV5-6,TRBJ1-5,TGTGCCAGCAGCTTTGGGTACGTCCGAAATCAGCCCCAGCATTTT,CASSFGYVRNQPQHF
13,.,.,TRBV25-1,TRBJ1-1,TGTGCCAGCAGTGAACAGGGTGGGGCTGAAGCTTTCTTT,CASSEQGGAEAFF
13,.,few,TRBV7-2,TRBJ2-3,TGTGCCAGCAGCTCCGTAAGCACAGATACGCAGTATTTT,CASSSVSTDTQYF
17,.,.,TRBV7-3,TRBJ2-3,TGTGCCAGCAGCTTAAACCCAGGGGCCCCTAGCACAGATACGCAGTATTTT,CASSLNPGAPSTDTQYF
12,.,few,TRBV29-1,TRBJ2-7,TGCAGCGTTGGTCCAGTCTCCTACGAGCAGTACTTC,CSVGPVSYEQYF
13,.,many,TRBV18,TRBJ2-7,TGTGCCAGCTCACCGGGGGGTCTCTACGAGCAGTACTTC,CASSPGGLYEQYF
14,.,.,TRBV27,TRBJ1-2,TGTGCCAGCAAGGGCACCCAAGCTAACTATGGCTACACCTTC,CASKGTQANYGYTF
14,TRBD2,.,TRBV6-5,TRBJ2-5,TGTGCCAGCAATGCCGGGACTAGCAGAGAGACCCAGTACTTC,CASNAGTSRETQYF
14,TRBD1,.,TRBV10-3,TRBJ2-7,TGTGCCATTCGACAGGGGGTAGGAGCGGGGGAGCAGTACTTC,CAIRQGVGAGEQYF
15,TRBD2,.,TRBV5-1,TRBJ2-5,TGCGCCAGCAGCCTAGCCGGGACTAGAGGCGAGACCCAGTACTTC,CASSLAGTRGETQYF
14,TRBD1,.,TRBV20-1,TRBJ2-7,TGCAGTGCTAGTTTGGGACAGGGGACTTACGAGCAGTACTTC,CSASLGQGTYEQYF
16,.,.,TRBV7-2,TRBJ2-5,TGTGCCAGCAGCTTAGCGGCTGGACTGGGGCAAGAGACCCAGTACTTC,CASSLAAGLGQETQYF
16,.,.,TRBV6-6,TRBJ2-6,TGTGCCAGCAGTTTTGTTGGGGGCTCTGGGGCCAACGTCCTGACTTTC,CASSFVGGSGANVLTF
15,.,.,TRBV21-1,TRBJ2-5,TGTGCCAGCAGCCGGAACAGGGAGATGGCGCAGACCCAGTACTTC,CASSRNREMAQTQYF
13,TRBD2,.,TRBV20-1,TRBJ2-1,TGCAGTGCCCCTCGGGGCGGGGGTGGTGAGCAGTTCTTC,CSAPRGGGGEQFF
15,.,few,TRBV10-2,TRBJ2-5,TGCGCCAGCAGAATTGAGGGACAATCCCAAGAGACCCAGTACTTC,CASRIEGQSQETQYF
12,.,.,TRBV13,TRBJ2-7,TGTGCCAGCAGCTATAACCGGGGGTGGCAGTACTTC,CASSYNRGWQYF
16,.,.,TRBV14,TRBJ1-5,TGTGCCAGCAGCTCCCCATATGGGGTCGGGAATCAGCCCCAGCATTTT,CASSSPYGVGNQPQHF
16,TRBD2,few,TRBV28,TRBJ2-7,TGTGCCAGCAGTACCATAGCGGGAGTACTATCCTACGAGCAGTACTTC,CASSTIAGVLSYEQYF
13,TRBD1,.,TRBV29-1,TRBJ1-6,TGCAGCGCCAAAGGACAGGGAGCTTCACCCCTCCACTTT,CSAKGQGASPLHF
17,.,.,TRBV6-5,TRBJ2-6,TGTGCCAGCAGTTACGGTGATCCCCAGGCAGGGGCCAACGTCCTGACTTTC,CASSYGDPQAGANVLTF
15,.,.,TRBV6-2/TRBV6-3,TRBJ1-2,TGTGCCAGCAGTTACTCGACCAGGGATCGCTATGGCTACACCTTC,CASSYSTRDRYGYTF
14,TRBD1,.,TRBV28,TRBJ1-2,TGTGCCAGCAGCCCCGGATGGACAGGTACAGGCTACACCTTC,CASSPGWTGTGYTF